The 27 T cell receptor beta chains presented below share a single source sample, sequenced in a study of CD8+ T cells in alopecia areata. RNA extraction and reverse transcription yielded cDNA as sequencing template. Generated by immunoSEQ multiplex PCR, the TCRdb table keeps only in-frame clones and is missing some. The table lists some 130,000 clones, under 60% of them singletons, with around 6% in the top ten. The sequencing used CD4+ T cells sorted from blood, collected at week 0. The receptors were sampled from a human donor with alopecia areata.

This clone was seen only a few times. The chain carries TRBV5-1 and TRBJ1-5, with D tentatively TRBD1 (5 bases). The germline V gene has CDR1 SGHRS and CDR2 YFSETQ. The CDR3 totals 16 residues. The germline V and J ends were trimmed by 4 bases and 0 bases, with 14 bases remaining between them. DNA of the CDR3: TGCGCCAGCAGCCTCACGGACACTAATAGCAATCAGCCCCAGCATTTT. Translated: CASSLTDTNSNQPQHF.

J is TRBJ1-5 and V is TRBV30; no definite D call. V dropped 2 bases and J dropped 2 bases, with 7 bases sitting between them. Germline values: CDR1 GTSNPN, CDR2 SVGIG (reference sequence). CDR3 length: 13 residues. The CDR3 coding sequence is TGTGCCTGGAGTAAGGCGGGCAATCAGCCCCAGCATTTT. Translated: CAWSKAGNQPQHF.

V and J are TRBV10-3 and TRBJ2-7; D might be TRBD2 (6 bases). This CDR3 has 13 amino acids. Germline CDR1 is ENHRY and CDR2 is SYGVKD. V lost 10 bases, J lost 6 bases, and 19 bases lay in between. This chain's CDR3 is CATSQEGQGEQYF. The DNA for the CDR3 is TGTGCCACTTCACAGGAGGGGCAAGGCGAGCAGTACTTC.

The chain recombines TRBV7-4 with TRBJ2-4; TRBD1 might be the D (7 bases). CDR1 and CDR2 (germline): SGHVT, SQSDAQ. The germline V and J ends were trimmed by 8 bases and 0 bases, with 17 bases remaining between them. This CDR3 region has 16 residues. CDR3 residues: CASRWEQGGAKNIQYF. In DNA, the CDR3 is TGTGCCAGCCGCTGGGAGCAGGGGGGAGCCAAAAACATTCAGTACTTC.

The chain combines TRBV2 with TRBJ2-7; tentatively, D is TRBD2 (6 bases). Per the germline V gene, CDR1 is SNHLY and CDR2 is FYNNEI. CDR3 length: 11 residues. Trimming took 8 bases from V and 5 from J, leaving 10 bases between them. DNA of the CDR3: TGTGCCAGCTATGGAGGGGACGAGCAGTACTTC. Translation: CASYGGDEQYF.

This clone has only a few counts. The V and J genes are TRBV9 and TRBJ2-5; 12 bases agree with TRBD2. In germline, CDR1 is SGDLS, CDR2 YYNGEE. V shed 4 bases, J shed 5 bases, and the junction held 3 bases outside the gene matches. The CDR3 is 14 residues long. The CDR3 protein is CASSITSGGETQYF. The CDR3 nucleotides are TGTGCCAGCAGCATAACTAGCGGGGGGGAGACCCAGTACTTC.

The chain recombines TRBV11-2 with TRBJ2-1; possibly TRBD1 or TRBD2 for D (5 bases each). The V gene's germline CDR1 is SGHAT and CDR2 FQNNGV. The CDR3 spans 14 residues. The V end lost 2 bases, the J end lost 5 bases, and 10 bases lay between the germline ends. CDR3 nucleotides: TGTGCCAGCAGCTTAATGGGGACCGACAATGAGCAGTTCTTC. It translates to CASSLMGTDNEQFF.

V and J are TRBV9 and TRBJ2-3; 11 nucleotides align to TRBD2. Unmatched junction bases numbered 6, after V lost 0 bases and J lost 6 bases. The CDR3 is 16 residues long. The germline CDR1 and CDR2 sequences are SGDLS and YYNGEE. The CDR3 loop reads CASSVAASGGLDTQYF. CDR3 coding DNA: TGTGCCAGCAGCGTAGCGGCTAGCGGGGGGCTGGATACGCAGTATTTT.

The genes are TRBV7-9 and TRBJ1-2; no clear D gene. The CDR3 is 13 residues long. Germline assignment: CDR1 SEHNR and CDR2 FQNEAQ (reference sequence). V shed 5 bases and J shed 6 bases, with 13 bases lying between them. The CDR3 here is CASSLERRDGYTF. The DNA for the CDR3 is TGTGCCAGCAGCCTAGAGCGGAGGGATGGCTACACCTTC.

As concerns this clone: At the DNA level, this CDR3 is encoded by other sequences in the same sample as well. The CDR3 DNA reads as TGTGCCTGGGGGGCTTACAATGAGCAGTTCTTC. This encodes CAWGAYNEQFF. V usage is TRBV30 and J usage is TRBJ2-1; perhaps TRBD1 as D (5 bases). The V gene lost 5 bases and the J gene lost 4 bases, with 6 bases spanning the gap. Germline CDR1 GTSNPN, CDR2 SVGIG (reference sequence). The CDR3 extends over 11 amino acids.

Written as DNA, the CDR3 is TGTGCCAGCAGCTTGGCCGAAGGAGATACGCAGTATTTT. Its protein is CASSLAEGDTQYF. The rearrangement links TRBV5-6 to TRBJ2-3; no clear D gene. This CDR3 has 13 residues. Trimming removed 0 bases at V and 5 bases at J, with 7 bases between. The germline V gene encodes CDR1 SGHDT and CDR2 YYEEEE.

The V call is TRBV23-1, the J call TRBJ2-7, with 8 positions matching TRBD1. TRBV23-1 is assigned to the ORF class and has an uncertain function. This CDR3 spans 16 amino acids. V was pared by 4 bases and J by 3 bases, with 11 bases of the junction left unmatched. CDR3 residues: CASSPSSTGEHYEQYF. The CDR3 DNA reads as TGCGCCAGCAGTCCCTCTTCGACAGGGGAACACTACGAGCAGTACTTC.

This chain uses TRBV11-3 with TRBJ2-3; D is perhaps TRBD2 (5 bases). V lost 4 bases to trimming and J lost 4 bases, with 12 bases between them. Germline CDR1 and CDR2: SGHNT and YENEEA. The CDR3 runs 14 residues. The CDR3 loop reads CASSSGRRADTQYF. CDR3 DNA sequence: TGTGCCAGCAGCTCGGGTCGGCGGGCAGATACGCAGTATTTT.

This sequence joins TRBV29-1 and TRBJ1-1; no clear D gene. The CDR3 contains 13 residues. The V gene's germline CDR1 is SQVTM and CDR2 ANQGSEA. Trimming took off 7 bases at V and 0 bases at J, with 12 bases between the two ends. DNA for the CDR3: TGCAGCGCTACCGAACAGCTGAACACTGAAGCTTTCTTT. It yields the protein CSATEQLNTEAFF.

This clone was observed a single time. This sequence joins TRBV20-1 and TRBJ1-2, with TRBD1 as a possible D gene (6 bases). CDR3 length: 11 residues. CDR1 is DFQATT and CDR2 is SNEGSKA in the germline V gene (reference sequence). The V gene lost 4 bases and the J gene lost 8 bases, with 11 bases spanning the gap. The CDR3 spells CSATAGDGYTF. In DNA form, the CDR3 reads TGCAGTGCTACCGCAGGGGACGGCTACACCTTC.

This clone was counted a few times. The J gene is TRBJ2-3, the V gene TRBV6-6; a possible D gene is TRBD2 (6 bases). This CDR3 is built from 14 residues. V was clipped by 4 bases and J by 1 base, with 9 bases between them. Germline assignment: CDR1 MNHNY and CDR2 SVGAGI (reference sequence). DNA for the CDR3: TGTGCCAGCAGTTCGGGACTTCGCACAGATACGCAGTATTTT. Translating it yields CASSSGLRTDTQYF.

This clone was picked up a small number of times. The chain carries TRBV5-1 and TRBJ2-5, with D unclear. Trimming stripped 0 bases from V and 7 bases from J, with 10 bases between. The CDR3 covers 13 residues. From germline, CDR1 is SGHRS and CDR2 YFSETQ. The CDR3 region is CASSLDPVGTQYF. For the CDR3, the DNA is TGCGCCAGCAGCTTGGACCCTGTCGGGACCCAGTACTTC.

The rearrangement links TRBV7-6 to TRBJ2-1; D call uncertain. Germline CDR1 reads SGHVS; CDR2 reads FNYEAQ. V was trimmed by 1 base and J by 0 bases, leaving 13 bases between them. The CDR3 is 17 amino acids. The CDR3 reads CASSLGVGLSSYNEQFF. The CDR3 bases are TGTGCCAGCAGCTTAGGTGTCGGGCTGAGCTCCTACAATGAGCAGTTCTTC.

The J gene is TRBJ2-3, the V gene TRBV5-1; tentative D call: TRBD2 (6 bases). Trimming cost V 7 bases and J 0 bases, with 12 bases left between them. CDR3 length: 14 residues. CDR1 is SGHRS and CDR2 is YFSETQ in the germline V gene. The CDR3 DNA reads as TGCGCCAGCGGGGGAGGAACTAGCACAGATACGCAGTATTTT. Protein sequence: CASGGGTSTDTQYF.

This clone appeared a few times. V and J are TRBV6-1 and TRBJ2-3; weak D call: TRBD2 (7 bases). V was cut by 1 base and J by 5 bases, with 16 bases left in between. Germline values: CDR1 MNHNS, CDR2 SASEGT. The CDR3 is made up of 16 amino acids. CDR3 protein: CASSEVAGALVDTQYF. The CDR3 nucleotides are TGTGCCAGCAGTGAAGTGGCGGGGGCCCTTGTAGATACGCAGTATTTT.

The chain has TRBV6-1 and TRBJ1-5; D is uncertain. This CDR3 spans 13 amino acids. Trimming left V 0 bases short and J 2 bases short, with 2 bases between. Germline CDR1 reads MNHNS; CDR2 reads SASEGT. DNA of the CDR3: TGTGCCAGCAGTGAAGCGCGCAATCAGCCCCAGCATTTT. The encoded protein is CASSEARNQPQHF.

The CDR3 nucleotides read TGCAGCGTTGCGACTAGCGGGGGGATGAACACCGGGGAGCTGTTTTTT. It yields the protein CSVATSGGMNTGELFF. The chain recombines TRBV29-1 with TRBJ2-2; 13 bases line up with TRBD2. Germline lookup yields CDR1 SQVTM and CDR2 ANQGSEA. This CDR3 has 16 residues. V shed 4 bases and J 1 base; nucleotides not matched to a gene: 3.

For the CDR3, the DNA is TGTGCCATCAGCTCACCAGACAGGGGCGGGGAGACCCAGTACTTC. Residues: CAISSPDRGGETQYF. V gene TRBV10-3 combines with J gene TRBJ2-5; 8 positions match TRBD1. Germline CDR1 is ENHRY and CDR2 is SYGVKD. With V trimmed by 6 bases and J by 5 bases, 11 bases remained unmatched. CDR3 length: 15 amino acids.

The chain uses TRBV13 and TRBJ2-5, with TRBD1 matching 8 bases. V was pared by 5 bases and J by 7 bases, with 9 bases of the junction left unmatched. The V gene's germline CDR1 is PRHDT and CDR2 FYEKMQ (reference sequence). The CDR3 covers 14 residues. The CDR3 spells CASSEPDRAGTQYF. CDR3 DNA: TGTGCCAGCAGCGAACCGGACAGGGCTGGGACCCAGTACTTC.

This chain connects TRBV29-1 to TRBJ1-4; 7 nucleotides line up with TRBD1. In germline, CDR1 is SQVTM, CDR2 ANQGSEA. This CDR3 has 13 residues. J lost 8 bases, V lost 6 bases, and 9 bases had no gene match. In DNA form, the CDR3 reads TGCAGCGTACGGACAGGCGCGGAGGAAAAACTGTTTTTT. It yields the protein CSVRTGAEEKLFF.

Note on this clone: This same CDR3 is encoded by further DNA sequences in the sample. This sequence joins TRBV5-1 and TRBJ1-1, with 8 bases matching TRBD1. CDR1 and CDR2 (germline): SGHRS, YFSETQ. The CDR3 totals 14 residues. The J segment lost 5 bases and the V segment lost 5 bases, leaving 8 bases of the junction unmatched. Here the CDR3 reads CASSPGTGGTEAFF. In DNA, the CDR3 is TGCGCCAGCAGTCCCGGGACAGGAGGGACTGAAGCTTTCTTT.

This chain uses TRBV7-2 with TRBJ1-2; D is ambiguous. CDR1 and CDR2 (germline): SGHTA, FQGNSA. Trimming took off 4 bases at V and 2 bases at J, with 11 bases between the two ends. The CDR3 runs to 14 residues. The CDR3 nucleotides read TGTGCCAGCAGCTCCCGGACGGTGAACTATGGCTACACCTTC. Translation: CASSSRTVNYGYTF.